Each of the 19 T cell receptor beta chains below was sequenced from the same sample in a study of T cell repertoires in cytomegalovirus infection. No antigen is known for these receptors. A single record per CDR3 protein comes from TCRdb applying MiXCR to the reads. Of fewer than 950,000 distinct CDR3 sequences listed, less than 35% were seen once; the top ten hold around 12%. Sample: cultured CD8+ T cells from PBMCs, taken from culture after CMV antigen stimulation. The source of these receptors is a human donor in good health (CMV status not recorded). Some clones in this sample may be carry-over from other donors' samples.

This clonotype came up a few times. This chain joins TRBV4-1 and TRBJ2-1; 10 nucleotides align to TRBD2. The CDR3 runs to 15 residues. Per germline, CDR1 MGHRA and CDR2 YSYEKL. V lost 3 bases and J lost 8; bases outside the gene matches: 7. CDR3 bases: TGCGCCAGCAGCCACCCTAGCGGGGGTATTGATGAGCAGTTCTTC. This translates into CASSHPSGGIDEQFF.

The rearrangement uses TRBV4-1 and TRBJ2-7; possibly TRBD2 for D (5 bases). Trimming removed 4 bases at V and 5 bases at J, with 18 bases between. The CDR3 runs 15 residues. Germline values: CDR1 MGHRA, CDR2 YSYEKL. The CDR3 bases are TGCGCCAGCAGCCCCCAGCGGACCTTCCTTGACGAGCAGTACTTC. Protein: CASSPQRTFLDEQYF.

This clonotype was seen only a few times. The chain combines TRBV4-1 with TRBJ1-6, with D uncertain. This CDR3 has 16 residues. CDR1 MGHRA and CDR2 YSYEKL come from the germline V gene. Trimming pared 4 bases from V and 7 bases from J, leaving 17 bases between. The CDR3 DNA is TGCGCCAGCAGCCTGCACTGGACGGCATCAAATTCACCCCTCCACTTT. Its protein is CASSLHWTASNSPLHF.

This clonotype was seen a handful of times. The chain links TRBV3-1 to TRBJ1-2, with D perhaps TRBD1 (5 bases). Germline CDR1 LGHDT, CDR2 YNNKEL (reference sequence). Trimming removed 0 bases at V and 5 bases at J, with 16 bases between. This CDR3 is 16 amino acids long. The CDR3 is CASSQEYSGKRYGYTF. The CDR3 DNA is TGTGCCAGCAGCCAAGAATATTCAGGGAAGAGATATGGCTACACCTTC.

DNA for the CDR3: TGTGCCATCAGTGAGTCGAACGAGGGTTTGTGGTATGGCTACACCTTC. Protein product: CAISESNEGLWYGYTF. J is TRBJ1-2 and V is TRBV10-3; D is unclear. The germline gives CDR1 ENHRY, CDR2 SYGVKD. There are 16 residues in the CDR3. Trimming took off 0 bases at V and 5 bases at J, with 16 bases between the two ends.

This rearrangement joins TRBV19 to TRBJ1-2; a possible D gene is TRBD1 (5 bases). The CDR3 extends over 13 amino acids. In germline, CDR1 is LNHDA, CDR2 SQIVND (reference sequence). V was shortened by 7 bases and J by 8 bases, with 17 bases between the two germline ends. This CDR3 is CASTLSGGQGYTF. In DNA form, the CDR3 reads TGTGCCAGTACTTTGTCCGGGGGTCAAGGCTACACCTTC.

The rearrangement uses TRBV24-1 and TRBJ2-3, with unresolved D. The CDR3 spans 13 residues. V lost 4 bases to trimming and J lost 0 bases, with 4 bases between them. Germline CDR1 is KGHDR and CDR2 is SFDVKD. The CDR3 sequence is CATSDGSTDTQYF. The CDR3 DNA follows: TGTGCCACCAGTGACGGAAGCACAGATACGCAGTATTTT.

This clonotype has just a few counts. This chain uses TRBV4-2 with TRBJ2-3; TRBD2 agrees at 10 bases. CDR1 and CDR2 from the germline V gene are LGHNA and YNFKEQ. V lost 0 bases to trimming and J lost 2 bases; unmatched junction nucleotides: 5. This CDR3 has 17 residues. This chain's CDR3 is CASSQDETSGATDTQYF. The CDR3 DNA sequence: TGTGCCAGCAGCCAAGATGAAACTAGCGGGGCCACAGATACGCAGTATTTT.

V and J are TRBV9 and TRBJ1-1; D remains unclear. Germline V gene sequence: CDR1 SGDLS, CDR2 YYNGEE. V dropped 6 bases and J dropped 4 bases, with 13 bases sitting between them. CDR3 size: 13 residues. CDR3 residues: CASMPGLSTEAFF. The CDR3 DNA reads TGTGCCAGCATGCCCGGCTTAAGCACTGAAGCTTTCTTT.

As regards this clonotype: Compared with germline, one end of the junction differs, possibly owing to a read error. This rearrangement joins TRBV27 to TRBJ1-1; no definite D call. Germline V gene sequence: CDR1 MNHEY, CDR2 SMNVEV (reference sequence). CDR3 length: 14 amino acids. CDR3 sequence (DNA): TGTGCCAACAGTCTCCCCGGGAGGAACACTGAAGCTTTCTTT. Translating it yields CANSLPGRNTEAFF.

This clonotype was seen at least ten times. The chain joins TRBV7-2 to TRBJ2-3, with 7 nucleotides matching TRBD2. This CDR3 contains 16 residues. The trim removed 3 bases at V and 4 bases at J, leaving 10 bases unmatched. CDR1 SGHTA and CDR2 FQGNSA come from the germline V gene. The CDR3 here is CASSFPPGLRPDTQYF. CDR3 bases: TGTGCCAGCAGCTTCCCCCCGGGACTACGGCCAGATACGCAGTATTTT.

This clonotype was recorded a few times. Relative to the germline gene, one junction end is altered; a read error may explain this. The genes are TRBV12-3 or TRBV12-4 and TRBJ2-1, with TRBD2 matching over 8 bases. The CDR3 loop spans 11 amino acids. CDR3 residues: CASWHAGGIVF. In nucleotides, the CDR3 is TGTGCCAGCTGGCACGCGGGGGGTATCGTCTTC.

This clonotype was seen only a few times. The gene calls are TRBV12-3 or TRBV12-4 and TRBJ2-3; 11 positions match TRBD2. The CDR3 is 16 amino acids. V trimming: 4 bases; J trimming: 5 bases; junction bases outside the gene matches: 8. The CDR3 reads CASSSVAGGRKDTQYF. In DNA form, the CDR3 reads TGTGCCAGCAGTTCAGTAGCGGGGGGGCGTAAAGATACGCAGTATTTT.

The gene calls are TRBV7-9 and TRBJ2-5; 8 nucleotides align to TRBD1. This CDR3 has 14 amino acids. V gave up 7 bases and J gave up 2 bases; unmatched junction bases: 6. CDR1 is SEHNR and CDR2 is FQNEAQ in the germline V gene (reference sequence). Here the CDR3 DNA reads TGTGCCAGCATTCCGGACAGGGCTCAAGAGACCCAGTACTTC. This gives the protein CASIPDRAQETQYF.

This clonotype showed up just a few times. This sequence joins TRBV7-8 and TRBJ1-1, with D unresolved. The CDR3 totals 13 residues. With 7 bases removed from V and 5 bases from J, the gap between germline ends came to 14 bases. Germline V gives CDR1 SGHVS, CDR2 FQNEAQ. The CDR3 sequence: CASTSSLPTEAFF. DNA of the CDR3: TGTGCCAGCACCTCCTCATTGCCAACTGAAGCTTTCTTT.

With respect to this clonotype: A much bigger clone sits one base away, suggesting this may be a read error. The V call is TRBV11-2, the J call TRBJ1-5; possibly TRBD1 for D (5 bases). Between the trimmed V and J ends, which lost 4 bases and 6 bases, there was a span of 10 bases. This CDR3 is 13 amino acids long. The germline CDR1 and CDR2 sequences are SGHAT and FQNNGV. The CDR3 loop reads CASSWDGSQPQHF. DNA of the CDR3: TGTGCCAGCAGCTGGGACGGGAGTCAGCCCCAGCATTTT.

This clonotype was detected many times. V is TRBV6-5 and J is TRBJ2-1; D may match TRBD1 or TRBD2 (6 bases each). The CDR3 contains 15 residues. Trimming stripped 2 bases from V and 1 base from J, with 9 bases between. The germline CDR1 and CDR2 sequences are MNHEY and SVGAGI. CDR3 sequence: CASSYGGPSYNEQFF. Here the CDR3 DNA reads TGTGCCAGCAGTTACGGGGGGCCTTCCTACAATGAGCAGTTCTTC.

This clonotype was found a few times. The V gene is TRBV7-9, the J gene TRBJ2-2; 9 bases line up with TRBD2. Trimming at V came to 2 bases and at J to 5 bases, leaving 9 bases not matched to a gene. The CDR3 has 17 amino acids. Germline V gene data show CDR1 as SEHNR and CDR2 as FQNEAQ (reference sequence). CDR3 amino acids: CASSLPAGGPVTGELFF. The CDR3 DNA reads TGTGCCAGCAGCTTACCGGCGGGGGGGCCTGTTACCGGGGAGCTGTTTTTT.

The chain has TRBV29-1 and TRBJ1-6; no clear D gene. V lost 5 bases and J 4 bases, leaving 9 bases between the germline ends. The CDR3 covers 13 residues. CDR1 and CDR2 (germline): SQVTM, ANQGSEA. CDR3: CSVLGDYNSPLHF. The CDR3 nucleotides are TGCAGCGTTCTAGGAGATTATAATTCACCCCTCCACTTT.